This TCR beta chain is from a study of blood T cell repertoires in COVID-19. Study details: Samples of COVID-19 (acute and convalescent) were obtained from the United States, Italy and Spain. T cells, B-cell-depleted T cells, or PBMCs supplied cDNA or gDNA.

Per the original data handling: Counts of nucleated cells, estimated from reference gene primer amplification, were obtained. Assay: immunoSEQ multiplex PCR; the TCRdb copy retains only in-frame clones and omits some. D and trimming were read from the DNA, whereas the V and J calls and clone size are those reported in that table. This table has about 65,000 clones, around four fifths appearing once. The CDR3 has 16 amino acids. Deletions cut 4 bases from V and 0 bases from J, with 13 bases between. Germline-derived CDR1 and CDR2 are SGHRS and YFSETQ. This receptor was taken from a human donor in a cohort sampled during active COVID-19. The genes are TRBV5-1 and TRBJ2-2; perhaps TRBD1 as D (5 bases). Material: peripheral blood. The CDR3 here is CASSAQDLANTGELFF. The DNA of the CDR3 is TGCGCCAGCAGCGCACAGGACCTCGCGAACACCGGGGAGCTGTTTTTT.